This entry features one T cell receptor (beta chain) sequence. The entry originates in a study of blood T cell repertoires in COVID-19. This CDR3 spans 15 amino acids. Trimming cost V 2 bases and J 5 bases; bases outside gene matches: 4. Germline V gene data show CDR1 as MDHEN and CDR2 as SYDVKM. Sequencing was performed with immunoSEQ multiplex PCR; in TCRdb, only in-frame clones are kept and a portion is missing. There are about 95,000 clones in the sample; roughly four fifths occur only once, and approximately 25% lies in the top ten. The chain employs TRBV28 and TRBJ2-3; 10 bases are a match to TRBD2. This clonotype was obtained from a human donor in a cohort sampled during active COVID-19. Sequencing was done on a sample of peripheral blood. The CDR3 region has the DNA TGTGCCAGCAGTTTAACCTGGACTAGCGGAGATACGCAGTATTTT. Translated: CASSLTWTSGDTQYF.